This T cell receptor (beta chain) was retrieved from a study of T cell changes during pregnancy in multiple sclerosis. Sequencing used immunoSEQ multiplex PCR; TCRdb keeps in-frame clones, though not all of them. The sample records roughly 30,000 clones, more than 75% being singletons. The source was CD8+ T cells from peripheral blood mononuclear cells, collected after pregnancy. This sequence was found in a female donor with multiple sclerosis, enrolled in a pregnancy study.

The CDR3 DNA reads as TGTGCCAGCAGTTTATCAGGCGATCAGCCCCAGCATTTT. This codes for CASSLSGDQPQHF. The rearrangement joins TRBV28 to TRBJ1-5; D call uncertain. Germline CDR1 reads MDHEN; CDR2 reads SYDVKM. V lost 1 base and J lost 5, with 6 bases in between. This CDR3 has 13 amino acids. Full variable domain (outside the CDR3, taken from reference TRBV28 and TRBJ1-5): DVKVTQSSRYLVKRTGEKVFLECVQDMDHENMFWYRQDPGLGLRLIYFSYDVKMKEKGDIPEGYSVSREKKERFSLILESASTNQTSMYLCASSLSGDQPQHFGDGTRLSIL.